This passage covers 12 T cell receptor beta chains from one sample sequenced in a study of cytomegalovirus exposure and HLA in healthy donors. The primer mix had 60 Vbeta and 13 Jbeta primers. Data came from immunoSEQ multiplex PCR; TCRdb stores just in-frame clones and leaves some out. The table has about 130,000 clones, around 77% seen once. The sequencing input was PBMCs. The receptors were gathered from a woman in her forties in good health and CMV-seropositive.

The CDR3 sequence is CASSPDRAGNQPQHF. The CDR3, as DNA: TGTGCCAGCTCGCCGGACAGGGCCGGCAATCAGCCCCAGCATTTT. This chain connects TRBV18 to TRBJ1-5; 8 bases match TRBD1. Germline V CDR1 and CDR2: KGHSH, LQKENI. The CDR3 runs to 15 residues. With V trimmed by 6 bases and J by 2 bases, 6 bases remained unmatched.

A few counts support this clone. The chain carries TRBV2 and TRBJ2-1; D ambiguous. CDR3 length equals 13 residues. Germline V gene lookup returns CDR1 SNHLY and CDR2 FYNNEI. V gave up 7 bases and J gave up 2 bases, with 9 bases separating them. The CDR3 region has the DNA TGTGCCAGCAATAAAGGAGCCTACAATGAGCAGTTCTTC. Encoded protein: CASNKGAYNEQFF.

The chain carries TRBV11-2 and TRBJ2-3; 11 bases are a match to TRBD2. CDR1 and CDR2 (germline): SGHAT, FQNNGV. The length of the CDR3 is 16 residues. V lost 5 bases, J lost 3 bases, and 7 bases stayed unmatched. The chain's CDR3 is CASSTVAGGGTDTQYF. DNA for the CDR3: TGTGCCAGCAGCACCGTAGCGGGAGGGGGGACAGATACGCAGTATTTT.

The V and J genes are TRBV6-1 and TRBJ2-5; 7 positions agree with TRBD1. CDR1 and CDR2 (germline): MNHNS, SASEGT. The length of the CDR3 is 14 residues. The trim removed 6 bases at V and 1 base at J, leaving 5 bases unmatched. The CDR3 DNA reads TGTGCCAGCAGGACCGGGACAGCCCAAGAGACCCAGTACTTC. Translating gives CASRTGTAQETQYF.

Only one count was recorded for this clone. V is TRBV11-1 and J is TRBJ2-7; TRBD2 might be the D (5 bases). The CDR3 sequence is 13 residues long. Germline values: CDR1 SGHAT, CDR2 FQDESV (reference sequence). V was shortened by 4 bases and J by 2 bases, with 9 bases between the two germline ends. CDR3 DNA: TGTGCCAGCAGCTCGAGGGAACCCTACGAGCAGTACTTC. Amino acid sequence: CASSSREPYEQYF.

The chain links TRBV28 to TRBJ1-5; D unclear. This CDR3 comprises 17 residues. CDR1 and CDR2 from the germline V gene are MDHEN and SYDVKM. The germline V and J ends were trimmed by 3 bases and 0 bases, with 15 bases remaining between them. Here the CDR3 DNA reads TGTGCCAGCAGTTTCTTGGCGGCCACCTATAGCAATCAGCCCCAGCATTTT. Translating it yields CASSFLAATYSNQPQHF.

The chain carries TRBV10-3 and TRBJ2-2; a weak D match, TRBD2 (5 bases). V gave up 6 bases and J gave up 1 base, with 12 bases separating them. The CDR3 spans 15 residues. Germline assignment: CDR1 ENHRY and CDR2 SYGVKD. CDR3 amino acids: CAISPRTLNTGELFF. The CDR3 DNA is TGTGCCATCAGCCCTAGGACTCTGAACACCGGGGAGCTGTTTTTT.

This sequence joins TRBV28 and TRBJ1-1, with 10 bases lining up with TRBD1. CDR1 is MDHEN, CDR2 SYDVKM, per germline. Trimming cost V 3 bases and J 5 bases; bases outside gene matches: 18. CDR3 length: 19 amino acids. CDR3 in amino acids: CASSLIHSSGQGIVTEAFF. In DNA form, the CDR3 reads TGTGCCAGCAGTTTGATCCATTCATCGGGACAGGGGATAGTGACTGAAGCTTTCTTT.

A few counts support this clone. The CDR3 coding sequence is TGTGCCAGCAGCTTGGGGGACAGGGGGGGACTATCAGATGGCTACACCTTC. It encodes CASSLGDRGGLSDGYTF. The J gene is TRBJ1-2, the V gene TRBV7-9; 11 bases are a match to TRBD1. The CDR3 consists of 17 residues. Losses at the gene ends were 3 bases for V and 6 bases for J; bases not matched to a gene: 12. CDR1 SEHNR and CDR2 FQNEAQ come from the germline V gene (reference sequence).

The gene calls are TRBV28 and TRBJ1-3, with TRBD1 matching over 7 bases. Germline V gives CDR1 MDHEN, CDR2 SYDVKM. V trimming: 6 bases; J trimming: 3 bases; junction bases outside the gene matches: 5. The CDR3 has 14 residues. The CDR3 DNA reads TGTGCCAGCAGCAGGGGGGATTATGGAAACACCATATATTTT. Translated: CASSRGDYGNTIYF.

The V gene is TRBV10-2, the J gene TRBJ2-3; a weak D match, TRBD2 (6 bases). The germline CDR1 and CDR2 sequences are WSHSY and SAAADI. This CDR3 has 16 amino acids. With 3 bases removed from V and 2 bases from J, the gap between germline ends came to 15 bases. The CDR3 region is CASSDTSPVYTDTQYF. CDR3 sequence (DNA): TGCGCCAGCAGTGATACTAGCCCGGTATACACAGATACGCAGTATTTT.

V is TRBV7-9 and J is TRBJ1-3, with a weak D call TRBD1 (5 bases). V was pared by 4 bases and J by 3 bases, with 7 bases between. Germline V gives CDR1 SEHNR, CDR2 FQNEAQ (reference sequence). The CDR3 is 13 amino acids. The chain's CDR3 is CASSSTVGNTIYF. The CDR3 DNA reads TGTGCCAGCAGCTCGACAGTTGGAAACACCATATATTTT.